This T cell receptor (beta chain) appears in the sequencing data of a study of regulatory T cells in long-lasting Graves disease. The table lists this clonotype with many counts. Its antigen is unidentified. Building the TCR beta libraries relied on iRepertoire HTBI primers, and CDR3 regions underwent Arm-PCR. Each CDR3 protein gets one entry after TCRdb re-called the multiplex PCR reads with MiXCR. Of 350,000 to 500,000 distinct CDR3 sequences listed, around 20% were seen once; the top ten hold roughly an eighth. Regarding the study as a whole: The study found persistent patients shared more public clonotypes (roughly 3,000) than new patients (roughly 880).

Time point: persistent/refractory GD, antithyroid drugs over 5 years with positive TRAb. The authors made the TCR library using RNA they extracted from PBMCs. The CDR3 is 14 residues long. Germline V lookup: CDR1 MNHEY, CDR2 SMNVEV (reference sequence). The V end was cut by 3 bases, the J end by 8 bases, with 11 bases between. The sequence derives from a female donor with Graves disease. Here the sequenced sample was peripheral blood mononuclear cells (PBMCs), taken when the disease was refractory, from a patient treated with antithyroid drugs. V gene TRBV27 combines with J gene TRBJ1-6; TRBD1 might be the D (5 bases). As DNA, the CDR3 is TGTGCCAGCAGTTTTGGGGGGGGTTATTCACCCCTCCACTTT. Encoded protein: CASSFGGGYSPLHF.